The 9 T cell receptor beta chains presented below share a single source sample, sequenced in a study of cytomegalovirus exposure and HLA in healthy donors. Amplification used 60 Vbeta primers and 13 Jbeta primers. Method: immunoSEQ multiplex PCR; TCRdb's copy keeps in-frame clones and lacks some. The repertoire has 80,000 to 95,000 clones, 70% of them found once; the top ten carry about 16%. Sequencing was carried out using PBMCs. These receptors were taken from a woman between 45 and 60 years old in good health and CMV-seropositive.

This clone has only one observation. CDR3 coding DNA: TGCAGCGTTGAGACAGGGAGCATGACTGAAGCTTTCTTT. Translated: CSVETGSMTEAFF. J is TRBJ1-1 and V is TRBV29-1, with TRBD1 matching over 7 bases. V was pared by 3 bases and J by 5 bases, with 6 bases of the junction left unmatched. Germline values: CDR1 SQVTM, CDR2 ANQGSEA. This CDR3 spans 13 amino acids.

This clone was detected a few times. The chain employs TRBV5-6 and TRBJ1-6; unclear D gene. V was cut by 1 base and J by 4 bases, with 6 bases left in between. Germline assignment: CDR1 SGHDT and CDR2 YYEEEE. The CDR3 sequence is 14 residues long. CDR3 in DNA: TGTGCCAGCAGCTTGAGTCAGTATAATTCACCCCTCCACTTT. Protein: CASSLSQYNSPLHF.

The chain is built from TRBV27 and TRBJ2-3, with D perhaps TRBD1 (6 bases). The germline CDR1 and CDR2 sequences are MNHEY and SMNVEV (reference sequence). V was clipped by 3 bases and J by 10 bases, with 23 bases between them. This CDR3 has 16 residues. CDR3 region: CASSFLPPRVGGSQYF. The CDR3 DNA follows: TGTGCCAGCAGTTTCTTGCCCCCCCGGGTTGGGGGCTCGCAGTATTTT.

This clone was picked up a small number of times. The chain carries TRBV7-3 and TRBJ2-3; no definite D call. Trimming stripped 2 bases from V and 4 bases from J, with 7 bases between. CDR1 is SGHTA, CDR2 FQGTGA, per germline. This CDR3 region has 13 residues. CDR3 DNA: TGTGCCAGCAGCTTACTAGGCGCAGATACGCAGTATTTT. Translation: CASSLLGADTQYF.

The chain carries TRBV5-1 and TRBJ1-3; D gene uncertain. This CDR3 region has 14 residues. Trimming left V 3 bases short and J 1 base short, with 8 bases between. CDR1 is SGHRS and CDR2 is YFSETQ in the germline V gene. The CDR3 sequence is CASSSAGSGNTIYF. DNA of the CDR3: TGCGCCAGCAGCTCGGCGGGTTCTGGAAACACCATATATTTT.

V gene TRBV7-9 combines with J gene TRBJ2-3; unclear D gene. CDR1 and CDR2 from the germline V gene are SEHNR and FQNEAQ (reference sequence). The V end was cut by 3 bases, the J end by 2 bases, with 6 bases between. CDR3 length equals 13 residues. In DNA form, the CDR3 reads TGTGCCAGCAGCTTGGGCTTCACAGATACGCAGTATTTT. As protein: CASSLGFTDTQYF.

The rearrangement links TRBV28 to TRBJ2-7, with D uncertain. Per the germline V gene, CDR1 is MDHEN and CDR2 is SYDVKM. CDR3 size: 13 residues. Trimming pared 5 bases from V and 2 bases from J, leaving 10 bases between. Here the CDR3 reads CASSPTATYEQYF. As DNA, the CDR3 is TGTGCCAGCAGTCCGACTGCTACCTACGAGCAGTACTTC.

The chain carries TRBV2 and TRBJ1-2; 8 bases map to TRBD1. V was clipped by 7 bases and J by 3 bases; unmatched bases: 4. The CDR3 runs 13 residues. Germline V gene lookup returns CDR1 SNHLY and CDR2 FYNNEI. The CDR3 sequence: CASTKDRDYGYTF. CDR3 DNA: TGTGCCAGCACTAAGGACAGGGACTATGGCTACACCTTC.

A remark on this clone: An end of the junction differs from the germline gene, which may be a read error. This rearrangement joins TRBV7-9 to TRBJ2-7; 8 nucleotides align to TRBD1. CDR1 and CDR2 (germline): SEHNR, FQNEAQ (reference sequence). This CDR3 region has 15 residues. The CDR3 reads CSSSWGGDRTYEQYF. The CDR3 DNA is TGTTCCAGCAGCTGGGGCGGGGACAGGACCTACGAGCAGTACTTC.